This entry features one TCR beta chain sequence. TCRdb keeps only in-frame clones here, not all; method: immunoSEQ multiplex PCR. The data contain about 310,000 clones, around 90% of them seen just once; the ten biggest clones take up roughly 1.3%. The CDR3 runs 15 residues. Trimming took off 10 bases at V and 2 bases at J, with 17 bases between the two ends. In germline, CDR1 is ENHRY, CDR2 SYGVKD. The sample is drawn from a study of blood T cell repertoires in COVID-19. This sequence originates from a man in his 70s with acute or convalescent COVID-19. Sample: peripheral blood. The chain recombines TRBV10-3 with TRBJ2-2, with TRBD1 as a possible D gene (5 bases). The CDR3: CASALNQGNTGELFF. The CDR3 DNA is TGTGCCAGCGCCCTTAACCAGGGAAACACCGGGGAGCTGTTTTTT.